This T cell receptor beta chain was captured by sequencing in a study of glioma-infiltrating T cells (dated by TCRdb to about 2016). The study in broad terms: The low-grade gliomas were WHO grade II oligodendrogliomas or astrocytomas, while the glioblastomas were WHO grade IV tumors sampled at initial diagnosis rather than at recurrent diagnosis. Before surgery, glioma patients were given dexamethasone for six or fewer days. Blood libraries targeted about 4- to 10-fold sequencing coverage of 750,000 to 1,000,000 peripheral T cells. Sequencing of TCR alpha- and beta-chain repertoires was performed on glioma tissue, on non-neoplastic brain tissue, and on matched peripheral blood mononuclear cells. Each tissue-infiltrating repertoire was compared with the same patient's peripheral blood repertoire to measure divergence between tissue and blood T-cell populations. Three low-grade glioma patients, roughly 8 primary glioblastoma patients, and three non-glioma patients who contributed non-neoplastic brain tissue made up the paired cohort.

Surgical brain or tumor specimens were cryofrozen in liquid nitrogen immediately after resection, and peripheral blood cells were collected concurrently. The iRepertoire nested amplicon-rescue multiplex PCR (arm-PCR) platform was used to amplify TCR alpha and beta CDR3 regions from RNA. The input for one-step reverse transcription and amplification was about 95-450 ng of tissue mRNA or PBMC total RNA. Following bead purification, Illumina adapters were added by a secondary multiplex PCR, and libraries between 200 and 400 bp were gel-purified. Internal 6-nucleotide barcodes were carried by the libraries and were used for demultiplexing. Sequencing of libraries was performed on an Illumina MiSeq with 2x220 or 2x250 nucleotide paired-end reads. The original pipeline was this. Paired reads were merged using FLASH 1.2.11 and aligned with BWA-MEM to the GRCh37 human genome, and TRA and TRB reads were then extracted. For V and J assignment, an IMGT-derived reference of cassette sequences and CDR3 motifs that included pseudogenes was used. Reads were translated in three frames, and productive CDR3s were defined as those with a C...FGXG motif and no stop codons. Clonotypes were defined as unique combinations of V-J cassette pair and CDR3 amino acid sequence. Filtering of reads was based on Hamming distance, with the threshold set by the sequence error rate of each sample in mapped regions. In TCRdb, the public reads were trimmed at Q25 with fastp and aligned with MiXCR, with productive beta chains retained. Merged by CDR3 protein, the rows form single entries marked with the most common genes and DNA. The V and J calls were determined by TCRdb, not by the authors. Here the sample has about 410,000 distinct CDR3 sequences; approximately 42% occur a single time. Together, the top ten hold about 11% of the sample.

About this clonotype: Its binding antigen is unknown. No base quality information exists; no much larger clone differs at one position.

V was cut back by 2 bases and J by 7 bases, leaving a gap of 17 bases between them. The germline V gene (reference sequence) yields MNHEY for CDR1 and SMNVEV for CDR2. The CDR3 holds 16 amino acids from the cysteine to the phenylalanine. The read is trimmed to its CDR3 DNA, 48 bases read in frame from base 1. Broad study findings and their caveats: VJ-independent divergence between tissue and blood was below expectation in non-neoplastic patients but above expectation in all gliomas, especially low-grade gliomas. Tissue and blood shared very few CDR3 sequences, a result attributed to high CDR3 diversity and limited sampling. Patients with low tissue-blood divergence were marked by a signature set of shared blood CDR3 motifs, and that set was depleted in highly divergent patients. The group comparisons were based on small numbers of patients: three non-neoplastic, three low-grade glioma and several glioblastoma patients.

In this chain, TRBV27 is recombined with TRBJ1-4; TRBD1 is a possible D gene, resting on 5 matching bases. Sequenced sample: glioma tissue, nonneoplastic brain tissue, or PBMCs (not recorded which). This receptor was obtained from a human donor with low-grade glioma or glioblastoma, undergoing nonglioma brain surgery, or in good health (not recorded which). The sequenced DNA is TGTGCCAGCAGTTTAGTGGAAGGGACTCGCCTTGAAAAACTGTTTTTT. Protein translation: CASSLVEGTRLEKLFF.